The TCR beta chain under discussion was sequenced for a study of early stage breast cancer tumors. V gave up 6 bases and J gave up 4 bases; unmatched junction bases: 7. CDR3 size: 14 residues. Germline lookup yields CDR1 MNHNS and CDR2 SASEGT. Blood replicates held 0.5 ug DNA, tumor or normal breast about 1.5 ug, two each. Here immunoSEQ multiplex PCR was the method, and the copy in TCRdb shows in-frame clones only, minus some. This sample carries about 72,000 clones, more than 65% of them seen once, and the ten largest clones take 3% to 4.5%. Input material: blood. The sequence was collected from a person between 55 and 69 years old with breast cancer. The chain couples TRBV6-1 to TRBJ1-2, with 8 bases that match TRBD1. The CDR3 sequence is CASSEGQASYGYTF. As DNA, the CDR3 is TGTGCCAGCAGCGAGGGACAGGCAAGCTATGGCTACACCTTC.